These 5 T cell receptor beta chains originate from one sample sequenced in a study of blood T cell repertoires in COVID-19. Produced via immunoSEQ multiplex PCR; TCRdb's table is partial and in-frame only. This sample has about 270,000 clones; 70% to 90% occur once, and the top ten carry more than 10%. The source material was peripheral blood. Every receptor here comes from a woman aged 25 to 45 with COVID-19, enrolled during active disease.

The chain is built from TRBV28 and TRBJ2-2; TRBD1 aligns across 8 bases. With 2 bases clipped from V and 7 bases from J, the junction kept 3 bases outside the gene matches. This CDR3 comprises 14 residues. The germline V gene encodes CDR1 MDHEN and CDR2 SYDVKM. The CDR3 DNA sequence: TGTGCCAGCAGTTTAGGACAGGGCGGCGGGGAGCTGTTTTTT. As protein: CASSLGQGGGELFF.

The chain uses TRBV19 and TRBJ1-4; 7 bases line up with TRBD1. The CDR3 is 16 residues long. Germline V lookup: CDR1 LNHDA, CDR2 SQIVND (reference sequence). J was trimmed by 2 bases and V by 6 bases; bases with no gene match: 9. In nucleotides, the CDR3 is TGTGCCAGTAGACTCGGGAGGGGGCGGACTAATGAAAAACTGTTTTTT. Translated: CASRLGRGRTNEKLFF.

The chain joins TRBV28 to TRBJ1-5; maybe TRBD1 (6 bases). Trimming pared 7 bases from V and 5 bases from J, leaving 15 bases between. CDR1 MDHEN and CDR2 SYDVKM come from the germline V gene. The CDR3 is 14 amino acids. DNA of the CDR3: TGTGCCAGCAAACAAGGGGGGGGCCATCAGCCCCAGCATTTT. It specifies CASKQGGGHQPQHF.

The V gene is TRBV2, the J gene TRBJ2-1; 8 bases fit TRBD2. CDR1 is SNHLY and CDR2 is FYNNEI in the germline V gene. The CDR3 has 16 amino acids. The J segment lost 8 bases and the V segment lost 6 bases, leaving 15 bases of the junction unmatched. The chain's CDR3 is CASRVLSGAIGDEQFF. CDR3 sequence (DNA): TGTGCCAGCAGGGTCCTTAGCGGGGCGATTGGAGATGAGCAGTTCTTC. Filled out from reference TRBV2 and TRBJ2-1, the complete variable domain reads EPEVTQTPSHQVTQMGQEVILRCVPISNHLYFYWYRQILGQKVEFLVSFYNNEISEKSEIFDDQFSVERPDGSNFTLKIRSTKLEDSAMYFCASRVLSGAIGDEQFFGPGTRLTVL.

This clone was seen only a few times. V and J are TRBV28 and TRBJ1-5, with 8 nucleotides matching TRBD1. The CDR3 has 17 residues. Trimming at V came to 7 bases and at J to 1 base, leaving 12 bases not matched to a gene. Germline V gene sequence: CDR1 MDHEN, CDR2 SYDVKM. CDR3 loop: CASIKGTGSMSNQPQHF. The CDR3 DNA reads TGTGCCAGCATAAAAGGGACAGGATCCATGAGCAATCAGCCCCAGCATTTT.